This T cell receptor beta chain was sequenced during a study of blood T cell repertoires in COVID-19. Study-wide background: The analysed material was cDNA or gDNA that came from T cells, B-cell-depleted T cells, or PBMCs.

This CDR3 is 12 amino acids long. Trimming took off 9 bases at V and 5 bases at J, with 11 bases between the two ends. CDR1 and CDR2 (germline): SGHRS, YFSETQ. TCRdb's table, derived via immunoSEQ multiplex PCR, lists solely in-frame clones and lacks some. The data hold some 60,000 clones, with under 90% observed a single time. The gene calls are TRBV5-1 and TRBJ2-2, with unresolved D. This TCR was recovered from a woman of 80 years or more with active or convalescent COVID-19. Material for sequencing was peripheral blood. Here the CDR3 reads CATQTGTGELFF. The CDR3 DNA reads TGCGCCACCCAGACTGGTACCGGGGAGCTGTTTTTT.